Listed below are T cell receptor beta chains from one sample, sequenced in a study of blood T cell repertoires in COVID-19. Using immunoSEQ multiplex PCR, the repertoire was profiled, and TCRdb retains in-frame clones only, with some absent. The table records approximately 120,000 clones, approximately 68% of them present only once. The specimen was peripheral blood. The origin of the receptors is a woman in her 70s with acute or convalescent COVID-19. Each CDR3 is given with its conserved first and last residue. A D gene is named only where the DNA matches it firmly. Rows give clone size only sometimes, using once, few, many, or a class for an expanded clone.

J gene	D gene	V gene	CDR3 length	clone size	CDR3 protein	CDR3 DNA
TRBJ1-1	.	TRBV7-8	15	.	CASSLQRPRTSEAFF	TGTGCCAGCAGCCTACAAAGACCTAGAACGTCTGAAGCTTTCTTT
TRBJ2-3	.	TRBV3-1/TRBV3-2	16	.	CASSQDSASGTDTQYF	TGTGCCAGCAGCCAAGATTCTGCGAGCGGGACAGATACGCAGTATTTT
TRBJ1-2	.	TRBV25-1	11	.	CASDSNYGYTF	TGTGCCAGCGACAGTAACTATGGCTACACCTTC
TRBJ2-5	.	TRBV18	15	.	CASSEESGFQETQYF	TGTGCCAGCTCAGAGGAAAGCGGGTTCCAAGAGACCCAGTACTTC
TRBJ2-5	TRBD1	TRBV5-4	14	.	CASSLQGAGETQYF	TGTGCCAGCAGCTTGCAGGGGGCGGGTGAGACCCAGTACTTC
TRBJ1-4	.	TRBV7-2	15	many	CASTPLEAPNEKLFF	TGTGCCAGCACGCCTCTTGAGGCACCTAATGAAAAACTGTTTTTT
TRBJ2-3	TRBD2	TRBV7-6	16	few	CASSPLAGGPSDTQYF	TGTGCCAGCAGCCCGCTAGCGGGGGGGCCCTCAGATACGCAGTATTTT
TRBJ2-3	TRBD1	TRBV5-5	17	.	CASSLAPGQGNTDTQYF	TGTGCCAGCAGCTTGGCACCGGGACAGGGAAACACAGATACGCAGTATTTT
TRBJ2-7	.	TRBV5-5	14	.	CASRRAGDTNEQYF	TGTGCCAGCAGGCGCGCGGGGGACACGAACGAGCAGTACTTC
TRBJ2-7	TRBD1	TRBV27	15	.	CASSLRQGPSYEQYF	TGTGCCAGCAGTTTACGACAGGGGCCCTCCTACGAGCAGTACTTC
TRBJ2-3	TRBD1	TRBV2	14	.	CASSGQGSTDTQYF	TGTGCCAGCAGTGGACAGGGGAGCACAGATACGCAGTATTTT
TRBJ1-3	TRBD1	TRBV19	17	.	CASSIWTGARSGNTIYF	TGTGCCAGTAGTATATGGACAGGGGCCCGCTCTGGAAACACCATATATTTT
TRBJ1-2	TRBD1	TRBV11-2	15	.	CASSLAGQRNYGYTF	TGTGCCAGCAGCTTAGCGGGACAGAGGAACTATGGCTACACCTTC
TRBJ2-1	.	TRBV28	14	.	CASSFLAGSNEQFF	TGTGCCAGCAGTTTCCTGGCAGGTTCGAATGAGCAGTTCTTC
TRBJ1-2	TRBD1	TRBV18	15	.	CASSPTGQEGGGYTF	TGTGCCAGCTCACCTACCGGACAGGAGGGAGGTGGCTACACCTTC
TRBJ2-2	TRBD2	TRBV29-1	14	few	CSAGLAGPTGELFF	TGCAGCGCGGGACTAGCGGGCCCCACCGGGGAGCTGTTTTTT
TRBJ2-7	TRBD2	TRBV29-1	12	many	CSPGLAGYEQYF	TGCAGCCCCGGGCTAGCGGGCTACGAGCAGTACTTC
TRBJ2-1	.	TRBV27	14	.	CASSSWGGLNEQFF	TGTGCCAGCAGTTCGTGGGGGGGGCTTAATGAGCAGTTCTTC
TRBJ2-1	.	TRBV6-1	14	.	CASSEIQRTDEQFF	TGTGCCAGCAGTGAAATTCAGCGTACGGATGAGCAGTTCTTC
TRBJ1-1	.	TRBV7-9	15	.	CASSPKGGQRTEAFF	TGTGCCAGCAGCCCTAAAGGAGGTCAGAGGACTGAAGCTTTCTTT
TRBJ2-5	.	TRBV19	13	.	CASSPVHWETQYF	TGTGCCAGTTCCCCCGTGCACTGGGAGACCCAGTACTTC
TRBJ2-5	TRBD2	TRBV19	16	.	CASSLVAGSFQETQYF	TGTGCCAGTAGTCTCGTAGCGGGGAGTTTCCAAGAGACCCAGTACTTC
TRBJ2-1	.	TRBV12-5	15	few	CASASAGASYNEQFF	TGTGCTAGTGCTTCCGCGGGGGCCTCCTACAATGAGCAGTTCTTC
TRBJ2-7	TRBD2	TRBV10-3	14	.	CATKGLADSYEQYF	TGTGCCACCAAAGGGCTAGCGGACTCCTACGAGCAGTACTTC
TRBJ1-3	.	TRBV6-5	13	.	CASNQGSGNTIYF	TGTGCCAGCAATCAGGGTTCTGGAAACACCATATATTTT
TRBJ2-1	TRBD2	TRBV15	12	.	CATGRDHNEQFF	TGTGCCACCGGGAGGGACCACAATGAGCAGTTCTTC
TRBJ1-6	.	TRBV21-1	15	.	CASSKSYGSNSPLHF	TGTGCCAGCAGCAAATCGTACGGGAGCAATTCACCCCTCCACTTT
TRBJ1-2	.	TRBV10-1	13	.	CASSGNREYGYTF	TGCGCCAGCAGTGGGAACAGGGAATATGGCTACACCTTC
TRBJ1-1	.	TRBV12-3/TRBV12-4	13	.	CASSIFPNTEAFF	TGTGCCAGCAGCATTTTTCCGAACACTGAAGCTTTCTTT
TRBJ2-1	TRBD2	TRBV4-3	15	few	CASSQDRGGWNEQFF	TGCGCCAGCAGCCAAGATCGGGGGGGCTGGAATGAGCAGTTCTTC
TRBJ1-2	TRBD1	TRBV10-1	13	few	CASSERQGYGYTF	TGCGCCAGCAGTGAACGACAGGGCTATGGCTACACCTTC
TRBJ2-3	.	TRBV9	16	few	CASSPDLSAGTDTQYF	TGTGCCAGCAGCCCAGATTTGTCTGCTGGCACAGATACGCAGTATTTT
TRBJ2-7	.	TRBV2	13	.	CASTVTGFYEQYF	TGTGCCAGCACTGTAACAGGGTTCTACGAGCAGTACTTC
TRBJ2-2	TRBD2	TRBV7-9	16	.	CASSLVRLASFGELFF	TGTGCCAGCAGCTTAGTTCGACTAGCGAGTTTCGGGGAGCTGTTTTTT
TRBJ1-2	.	TRBV9	13	.	CASSDDSRYGYTF	TGTGCCAGCAGTGATGACAGCCGCTATGGCTACACCTTC
TRBJ2-1	TRBD2	TRBV2	16	.	CASSDLAGGLYNEQFF	TGTGCCAGCAGCGACCTAGCGGGGGGGCTCTACAATGAGCAGTTCTTC
TRBJ1-6	.	TRBV6-5	15	.	CASSDRGDKNSPLHF	TGTGCCAGCAGCGACCGGGGAGACAAAAATTCACCCCTCCACTTT
TRBJ2-7	TRBD1	TRBV7-8	14	.	CASSLGTGQGEQYF	TGTGCCAGCAGCTTGGGGACAGGGCAAGGGGAGCAGTACTTC
TRBJ1-1	.	TRBV12-3/TRBV12-4	13	.	CASTPRQNTEAFF	TGTGCCAGCACCCCGCGCCAGAACACTGAAGCTTTCTTT
TRBJ2-7	TRBD1	TRBV29-1	13	many	CSVVDRQGYEQYF	TGCAGCGTTGTCGACCGACAGGGCTACGAGCAGTACTTC
TRBJ2-7	.	TRBV2	14	.	CASTKAGGSYEQYF	TGTGCCAGCACTAAGGCGGGCGGCTCCTACGAGCAGTACTTC
TRBJ2-5	TRBD2	TRBV10-3	15	.	CATAQGGGEKKTQYF	TGTGCCACCGCCCAGGGCGGGGGGGAAAAAAAGACCCAGTACTTC
TRBJ1-1	.	TRBV14	13	once	CASSRGRGTEAFF	TGTGCCAGCAGCCGCGGGAGGGGGACTGAAGCTTTCTTT
TRBJ2-1	TRBD2	TRBV6-5	14	once	CASSSGLDNDEQFF	TGTGCCAGCAGTTCTGGACTAGATAACGATGAGCAGTTCTTC
TRBJ2-7	TRBD2	TRBV28	14	.	CASMYGTSSYEQYF	TGTGCCAGCATGTATGGGACTAGCAGCTACGAGCAGTACTTC
TRBJ2-1	.	TRBV9	12	.	CASSDGTYQQFF	TGTGCCAGCAGCGATGGGACTTACCAACAGTTCTTC
TRBJ2-7	.	TRBV28	12	.	CASNQVSYEQYF	TGTGCCAGCAACCAGGTATCCTACGAGCAGTACTTC
TRBJ1-1	.	TRBV6-2/TRBV6-3	15	few	CASSYSSTGNTEAFF	TGTGCCAGCAGTTACTCGAGCACAGGCAACACTGAAGCTTTCTTT
TRBJ1-3	TRBD1	TRBV11-2	16	once	CASSPGQGFSGNTIYF	TGTGCCAGCAGCCCGGGACAGGGATTCTCTGGAAACACCATATATTTT
TRBJ1-1	.	TRBV11-2	15	few	CASSLDYSARTEAFF	TGTGCCAGCAGCTTAGATTATTCGGCGAGGACTGAAGCTTTCTTT
TRBJ1-6	.	TRBV9	15	medium-sized	CASSASPGALSPLHF	TGTGCCAGCAGCGCCTCCCCAGGGGCCCTTTCACCCCTCCACTTT
TRBJ1-5	.	TRBV19	16	.	CASSIPDSLSNQPQHF	TGTGCCAGTAGTATCCCCGACAGTTTGAGCAATCAGCCCCAGCATTTT
TRBJ2-1	TRBD2	TRBV6-4	17	.	CASPPPAAGGPYNEQFF	TGTGCCAGCCCGCCCCCGGCGGCGGGAGGACCCTACAATGAGCAGTTCTTC
TRBJ2-1	TRBD2	TRBV19	14	.	CASSIGDYLNEQFF	TGTGCCAGTAGTATAGGGGACTACCTCAATGAGCAGTTCTTC
TRBJ2-2	.	TRBV5-1	17	.	CASSFGEDSKNTGELFF	TGCGCCAGCAGCTTTGGTGAAGACAGTAAGAACACCGGGGAGCTGTTTTTT
TRBJ1-2	.	TRBV19	14	once	CASSTRIPNYGYTF	TGTGCCAGTAGCACCAGGATACCTAACTATGGCTACACCTTC
TRBJ1-1	.	TRBV4-1	13	.	CASSQDRDTEAFF	TGCGCCAGCAGCCAAGACAGGGACACTGAAGCTTTCTTT
TRBJ1-2	TRBD1	TRBV28	15	.	CASSLDETGSFGYTF	TGTGCCAGCAGTTTAGACGAGACAGGGAGTTTTGGCTACACCTTC